The rows below give T cell receptor beta chains drawn from one sample of a study of CD8 T cells in ankylosing spondylitis. TCRdb ran MiXCR on the 5' RACE reads and lists one entry per CDR3 protein. Of roughly 68,000 distinct CDR3 sequences in the sample, around 6.5% are singletons; the top ten hold approximately 5%. Source material: synovial fluid, either unsorted or a sorted T cell fraction (not recorded which). The receptors derive from a male donor with ankylosing spondylitis. The CDR3 runs from the conserved cysteine through the conserved F or W. The order of the fields is J gene, V gene, CDR3 protein.

TRBJ1-1 | TRBV19 | CASSIQNTEAFF
TRBJ2-7 | TRBV20-1 | CSASRIPGLAGVRSYEQYF
TRBJ2-3 | TRBV7-6 | CASSLESGSHTQYF
TRBJ2-7 | TRBV11-2 | CASRDSGMYEQYF
TRBJ1-5 | TRBV18 | CASSSGGDQPQHF
TRBJ2-1 | TRBV29-1 | CSVVGTYNEQFF
TRBJ2-1 | TRBV5-1 | CASSGRTDNEQFF
TRBJ2-1 | TRBV6-2/TRBV6-3 | CASSLAGAGFNEQFF
TRBJ2-2 | TRBV7-2 | CASSPRTATGELFF
TRBJ2-2 | TRBV29-1 | CSARTGALNTGELFF
TRBJ2-5 | TRBV5-1 | CASSLVLSGSQETQYF
TRBJ2-1 | TRBV7-3 | CASSLARVGSDEQFF
TRBJ2-1 | TRBV4-2 | CASSQERGNYNEQFF
TRBJ1-2 | TRBV7-9 | CASSLDEYTGYTF